This T cell receptor (beta chain) was captured by sequencing in a study of control samples from healthy donors and cancer patients. The data were produced by immunoSEQ multiplex PCR, yet TCRdb's version contains in-frame clones alone and is incomplete. This sample yields 110,000 or so clones, of which over 75% are seen a single time; under 4.5% belongs to the top ten. The germline CDR1 and CDR2 sequences are LNHDA and SQIVND (reference sequence). The CDR3 is made up of 14 amino acids. V was pared by 4 bases and J by 5 bases, with 14 bases between. The sample comprised blood. This clonotype originated in a human donor in good health. The donor label of this sample is uncertain. The chain links TRBV19 to TRBJ2-5; a possible D gene is TRBD1 (5 bases). The CDR3 coding sequence is TGTGCCAGTAGTACGGTTCAGGGTGGCGAGACCCAGTACTTC. Its protein product is CASSTVQGGETQYF.